The 17 T cell receptor beta chains below were found in one sample sequenced in a study of control samples from healthy donors and cancer patients. Assay used: immunoSEQ multiplex PCR; TCRdb lists only in-frame clones, some missing. The data contain around 99,000 clones, 75% to 90% of them seen just once; the ten biggest clones take up 15% to 20%. The sequenced sample was blood. These receptor sequences come from a woman aged 45 to 65 in good health.

This chain links TRBV6-5 with TRBJ1-3; maybe TRBD1 (6 bases). Trimming took off 6 bases at V and 0 bases at J, with 9 bases between the two ends. The CDR3 length is 14 residues. Germline V gene lookup returns CDR1 MNHEY and CDR2 SVGAGI. The CDR3 coding sequence is TGTGCCAGCAGACAGGGAATCTCTGGAAACACCATATATTTT. Amino acid sequence: CASRQGISGNTIYF.

V and J are TRBV7-9 and TRBJ1-4; D is uncertain. Germline CDR1 SEHNR, CDR2 FQNEAQ (reference sequence). The CDR3 runs 17 residues. The ends were cut back, 7 bases at V and 0 bases at J, with 18 bases in the middle. The CDR3 is CASTLPAQSATNEKLFF. CDR3 nucleotide sequence: TGTGCCAGCACCCTCCCGGCGCAGTCTGCAACTAATGAAAAACTGTTTTTT. Together with reference TRBV7-9 and TRBJ1-4, the CDR3 gives the full variable domain: DTGVSQNPRHKITKRGQNVTFRCDPISEHNRLYWYRQTLGQGPEFLTYFQNEAQLEKSRLLSDRFSAERPKGSFSTLEIQRTEQGDSAMYLCASTLPAQSATNEKLFFGSGTQLSVL.

CDR3 residues: CSVRTGTGAVYEQYF. CDR3 bases: TGCAGCGTGCGAACCGGGACAGGGGCCGTCTACGAGCAGTACTTC. The chain employs TRBV29-1 and TRBJ2-7, with TRBD1 matching over 10 bases. With 6 bases clipped from V and 3 bases from J, the junction kept 11 bases outside the gene matches. The CDR3 extends over 15 amino acids. Germline CDR1 is SQVTM and CDR2 is ANQGSEA.

The CDR3 nucleotides read TGCGCCAGCAGCCAAGATGGGACTCAGGTGGATACGCAGTATTTT. It specifies CASSQDGTQVDTQYF. This chain links TRBV4-1 with TRBJ2-3; D perhaps matches TRBD2 (6 bases). The ends were cut back, 0 bases at V and 6 bases at J, with 13 bases in the middle. CDR3 size: 15 residues. Germline assignment: CDR1 MGHRA and CDR2 YSYEKL.

The CDR3 nucleotides are TGTGCCAGCAGCTTAGGCGTATTTGGCTACACCTTC. It translates to CASSLGVFGYTF. The chain joins TRBV13 to TRBJ1-2; no definite D call. The length of the CDR3 is 12 residues. Trimming removed 0 bases from V and 7 bases from J, with 6 bases in between. Germline-derived CDR1 and CDR2 are PRHDT and FYEKMQ (reference sequence).

The chain recombines TRBV11-2 with TRBJ1-1; D is undetermined. The CDR3 is made up of 18 amino acids. The V end was cut by 1 base, the J end by 1 base, with 19 bases between. Germline V lookup: CDR1 SGHAT, CDR2 FQNNGV. The CDR3 region is CASSLAAWSTPGNTEAFF. The CDR3 DNA sequence: TGTGCCAGCAGCTTAGCGGCGTGGAGTACCCCAGGGAACACTGAAGCTTTCTTT.

The V call is TRBV4-3, the J call TRBJ2-2; D might be TRBD1 (6 bases). Germline-derived CDR1 and CDR2 are LGHNA and YSLEER. V lost 0 bases, J lost 3 bases, and 11 bases lay in between. CDR3 size: 16 residues. The CDR3 region is CASSQDLAGDTGELFF. DNA of the CDR3: TGCGCCAGCAGCCAAGATCTTGCAGGGGACACCGGGGAGCTGTTTTTT.

This clone has at least ten counts. The rearrangement links TRBV12-3 or TRBV12-4 to TRBJ2-5; D is ambiguous. The CDR3 is made up of 13 amino acids. The V end lost 3 bases, the J end lost 5 bases, and 10 bases lay between the germline ends. The CDR3 bases are TGTGCCAGCAGTTTTGGCGCGTGGGAGACCCAGTACTTC. Translated, it gives CASSFGAWETQYF.

This chain links TRBV6-5 with TRBJ1-1; weak D call: TRBD1 (6 bases). This CDR3 has 16 amino acids. Trimming pared 0 bases from V and 5 bases from J, leaving 16 bases between. Germline lookup yields CDR1 MNHEY and CDR2 SVGAGI. Written as DNA, the CDR3 is TGTGCCAGCAGTTACTCCTGGGGACTAACAGGGACTGAAGCTTTCTTT. This translates into CASSYSWGLTGTEAFF.

This clone has just one count. The J gene is TRBJ1-4, the V gene TRBV11-2; D is possibly TRBD1 (5 bases). Trimming took 4 bases from V and 7 from J, leaving 10 bases between them. CDR3 size: 13 residues. Germline V lookup: CDR1 SGHAT, CDR2 FQNNGV. CDR3 region: CASSWGGIEKLFF. The DNA of the CDR3 is TGTGCCAGCAGCTGGGGGGGGATTGAAAAACTGTTTTTT.

The gene calls are TRBV6-1 and TRBJ1-5, with unresolved D. The CDR3 runs to 14 residues. The germline CDR1 and CDR2 sequences are MNHNS and SASEGT. Trimming stripped 1 base from V and 7 bases from J, with 11 bases between. CDR3 residues: CASSEGSPAQPQHF. The CDR3 DNA reads TGTGCCAGCAGTGAAGGTAGTCCGGCGCAGCCCCAGCATTTT.

The chain carries TRBV20-1 and TRBJ2-3, with D perhaps matching TRBD2 (6 bases). The CDR3 loop spans 13 amino acids. The ends were cut back, 3 bases at V and 1 base at J, with 8 bases in the middle. Germline CDR1 is DFQATT and CDR2 is SNEGSKA (reference sequence). CDR3 nucleotides: TGCAGTGCTAGTGGGAGGCGCACAGATACGCAGTATTTT. Translating it yields CSASGRRTDTQYF.

This clone was found a few times. The chain is built from TRBV30 and TRBJ2-2, with a possible D match to TRBD1 (8 bases). The ends were cut back, 8 bases at V and 4 bases at J, with 17 bases in the middle. The germline CDR1 and CDR2 sequences are GTSNPN and SVGIG (reference sequence). The CDR3 loop spans 14 amino acids. The DNA for the CDR3 is TGTGCCACGGACAGGGAGGGAAGCACCGGGGAGCTGTTTTTT. This gives the protein CATDREGSTGELFF.

J is TRBJ2-7 and V is TRBV5-1, with TRBD1 matching over 10 bases. The CDR3 extends over 14 amino acids. Germline assignment: CDR1 SGHRS and CDR2 YFSETQ. Trimming removed 4 bases from V and 6 bases from J; junction bases left unmatched: 7. The CDR3 spells CASSKGTGEREQYF. The CDR3 bases are TGCGCCAGCAGCAAGGGGACAGGGGAACGCGAGCAGTACTTC. Full variable domain (rest looked up from reference TRBV5-1 and TRBJ2-7): KAGVTQTPRYLIKTRGQQVTLSCSPISGHRSVSWYQQTPGQGLQFLFEYFSETQRNKGNFPGRFSGRQFSNSRSEMNVSTLELGDSALYLCASSKGTGEREQYFGPGTRLTVT.

J is TRBJ2-1 and V is TRBV20-1, with D tentatively TRBD2 (5 bases). Germline V gene lookup returns CDR1 DFQATT and CDR2 SNEGSKA (reference sequence). Trimming stripped 3 bases from V and 6 bases from J, with 15 bases between. The CDR3 is 14 residues long. As DNA, the CDR3 is TGCAGTGCTAGTCTTGGGAGAGTGTTCAATGAGCAGTTCTTC. Residues: CSASLGRVFNEQFF.

The V and J genes are TRBV5-8 and TRBJ1-3; 8 positions agree with TRBD1. J lost 5 bases, V lost 1 base, and 11 bases had no gene match. Germline assignment: CDR1 SGHTS and CDR2 YDEGEE. This CDR3 contains 17 residues. The CDR3 nucleotides are TGTGCCAGCAGCTTGTATGGGAGACAGGGGATAAGAAACACCATATATTTT. This translates into CASSLYGRQGIRNTIYF.

The chain has TRBV6-1 and TRBJ1-5; tentatively, D is TRBD1 (6 bases). From germline, CDR1 is MNHNS and CDR2 SASEGT. The ends were cut back, 2 bases at V and 1 base at J, with 9 bases in the middle. This CDR3 has 15 amino acids. CDR3 in DNA: TGTGCCAGCAGTGAAAGTCAGGGGAGCAATCAGCCCCAGCATTTT. This encodes CASSESQGSNQPQHF.